The T cell receptor beta chain under discussion was sequenced for a study of T cells in Graves' hyperthyroidism and ophthalmopathy. Study overall: Before any treatment, at initial diagnosis, peripheral blood was collected. Study-wide findings and caveats: By a 13 V-J model, ophthalmopathy was set apart from stable hyperthyroidism. Most thyroid-expanded clonotypes above 0.001 were also found in blood.

TCR beta CDR3 regions were amplified from RNA. The study used the HTBI primer set for a first-round RT-PCR of the TCR CDR3. One entry per CDR3 protein results from TCRdb running MiXCR on the multiplex PCR reads. This sample has hundreds of thousands of distinct CDR3 sequences; under 15% occur once, and the top ten carry over 10%. About this clonotype: The target antigen is unknown.

Patients were excluded because of uncontrolled infection, other autoimmune disease, pregnancy or lactation. The sequenced sample consisted of blood. The TCR sequence derives from a man aged 18-30 years with Graves' ophthalmopathy.

CDR3 nucleotides: TGTGCCAGCAGCCAAGCTAGCGGGGGATACACAGATACGCAGTATTTT. Translated, it gives CASSQASGGYTDTQYF. The chain links TRBV3-1 to TRBJ2-3; 10 bases align to TRBD2. V dropped 1 base and J dropped 2; count of bases not matched to a gene: 3. This CDR3 has 16 residues. Germline CDR1 and CDR2: LGHDT and YNNKEL (reference sequence).